This is a list of T cell receptor beta chains from one sample in a study of STAT3 mutations in large granular lymphocyte leukemia. The protocol was immunoSEQ multiplex PCR, while the TCRdb copy is restricted to in-frame clones and leaves out a portion. The sample shows about 2,000 clones, roughly 30% of them seen only once. The sample consisted of peripheral blood mononuclear cells. The receptor set was obtained from a male patient aged 50 to 59 with T-cell large granular lymphocyte leukemia. Some clones in this sample may be carry-over from other donors' samples. Each CDR3 is given with its conserved first and last residue. Each record gives: clone size, D gene, V gene, J gene, CDR3 DNA, CDR3 protein. A D gene is named only where the DNA matches it firmly. Clone size, where shown, is once, few, many, or a class for clones that have expanded.

clone_size: few; d_call: .; v_call: TRBV7-9; j_call: TRBJ2-1; cdr3_nt: TGTGCCAGCATACTGTCAAGCAGGGGGGTTTACAATGAGCAGTTCTTC; cdr3_aa: CASILSSRGVYNEQFF
clone_size: .; d_call: .; v_call: TRBV18; j_call: TRBJ1-1; cdr3_nt: TGTGCCAGCTCATCGGGGAGGGGAACTGAAGCTTTCTTT; cdr3_aa: CASSSGRGTEAFF
clone_size: few; d_call: .; v_call: TRBV6-5; j_call: TRBJ2-7; cdr3_nt: TGTTCGAGTGCAGGGCCCTCCTACGAGCAGTACTTC; cdr3_aa: CSSAGPSYEQYF
clone_size: .; d_call: TRBD2; v_call: TRBV18; j_call: TRBJ2-5; cdr3_nt: TGTGCCAGCTCACCCGAGGCGGGAGACCTCCCAGAGACCCAGTACTTC; cdr3_aa: CASSPEAGDLPETQYF
clone_size: medium-sized; d_call: TRBD2; v_call: TRBV5-6; j_call: TRBJ2-7; cdr3_nt: TGTGCCAGCAGCCTTAGCGGGAGAGGATCCTACGAGCAGTACTTC; cdr3_aa: CASSLSGRGSYEQYF
clone_size: .; d_call: .; v_call: TRBV30; j_call: TRBJ1-1; cdr3_nt: TGTGCCTGGGGGGGTGCCGTCACTGAAGCTTTCTTT; cdr3_aa: CAWGGAVTEAFF
clone_size: .; d_call: TRBD1; v_call: TRBV7-9; j_call: TRBJ2-5; cdr3_nt: TGTGCCAGCAGCTCTCGGACAGGCATAGAGACCCAGTACTTC; cdr3_aa: CASSSRTGIETQYF
clone_size: few; d_call: TRBD2; v_call: TRBV5-1; j_call: TRBJ2-3; cdr3_nt: TGCGCCAGCAGCCTGCTAGCGGGAGAGGGGAATACGCAGTATTTT; cdr3_aa: CASSLLAGEGNTQYF
clone_size: .; d_call: .; v_call: TRBV29-1; j_call: TRBJ2-5; cdr3_nt: TGCAGCGTTGAAAGTGGGCAAGAGACCCAGTACTTC; cdr3_aa: CSVESGQETQYF
clone_size: hyperexpanded; d_call: .; v_call: TRBV27; j_call: TRBJ2-7; cdr3_nt: TGTGCCAGCAGTTCGGTAGGGTACGAGCAGTACTTC; cdr3_aa: CASSSVGYEQYF
clone_size: .; d_call: TRBD2; v_call: TRBV25-1; j_call: TRBJ2-3; cdr3_nt: TGTGCCAGCAGTCACCCCGAAGCGGGAGAACCAGATACGCAGTATTTT; cdr3_aa: CASSHPEAGEPDTQYF
clone_size: few; d_call: .; v_call: TRBV28; j_call: TRBJ2-1; cdr3_nt: TGTGCCAGCAGTTTCTCCCATAGGGAGCGTCTCTACAATGAGCAGTTCTTC; cdr3_aa: CASSFSHRERLYNEQFF